The sequence of this T cell receptor beta chain was determined in a study of T-cell reconstitution after alpha-beta-depleted transplantation in children. Study-level points and caveats: When one year had passed after transplant, most T-cell counts and diversity came from newly produced T cells. Elevated TCRbeta diversity at day 60 was traced, in some patients, to surviving recipient T cells and thymic progenitors. The origin of alpha-beta T cells about two months after transplant was reportedly several hundred expanded graft clones.

This clonotype was recorded many times. What it binds is not known. Researchers prepared the TCRbeta library using unique molecular identifiers, the study reports. A single record per CDR3 protein comes from TCRdb applying MiXCR to the PCR reads. Among a few hundred thousand distinct CDR3 sequences, about 11% were seen once, and the ten largest hold roughly 27%. The sequencing here drew on PBMCs, taken before TCRalphabeta/CD19-depleted stem cell transplant. This TCR derives from a child under two years old with acute myeloid leukemia, due to receive a stem cell transplant.

The CDR3 DNA reads as TGTGCCAGCAGCTTAGGCGGGACAGGGGCCGGGGAGCTGTTTTTT. Protein sequence: CASSLGGTGAGELFF. The chain joins TRBV7-8 to TRBJ2-2; TRBD1 matches at 10 bases. CDR1 is SGHVS, CDR2 FQNEAQ, per germline. J lost 6 bases, V lost 1 base, and 2 bases had no gene match. The CDR3 is 15 amino acids.